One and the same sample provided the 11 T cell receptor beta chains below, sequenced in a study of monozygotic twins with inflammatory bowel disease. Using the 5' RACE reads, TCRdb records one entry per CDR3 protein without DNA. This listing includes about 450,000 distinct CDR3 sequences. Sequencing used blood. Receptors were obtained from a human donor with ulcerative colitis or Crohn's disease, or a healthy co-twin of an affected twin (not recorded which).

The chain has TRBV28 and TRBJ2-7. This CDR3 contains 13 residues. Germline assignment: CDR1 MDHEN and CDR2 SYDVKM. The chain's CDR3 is CASSSDSVYEQYF. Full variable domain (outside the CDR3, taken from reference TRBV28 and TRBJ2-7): DVKVTQSSRYLVKRTGEKVFLECVQDMDHENMFWYRQDPGLGLRLIYFSYDVKMKEKGDIPEGYSVSREKKERFSLILESASTNQTSMYLCASSSDSVYEQYFGPGTRLTVT.

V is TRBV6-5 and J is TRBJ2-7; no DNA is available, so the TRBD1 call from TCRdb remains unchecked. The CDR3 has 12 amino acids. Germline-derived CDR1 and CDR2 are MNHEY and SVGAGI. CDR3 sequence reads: CASSWAGYEQYF.

The CDR3 loop reads CASGGGTEAFF. The chain couples TRBV7-9 to TRBJ1-1. The CDR3 length is 11 residues. From germline, CDR1 is SEHNR and CDR2 FQNEAQ (reference sequence).

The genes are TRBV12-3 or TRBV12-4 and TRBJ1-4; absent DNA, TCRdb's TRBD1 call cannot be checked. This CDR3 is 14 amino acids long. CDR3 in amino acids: CASRRGATNEKLFF.

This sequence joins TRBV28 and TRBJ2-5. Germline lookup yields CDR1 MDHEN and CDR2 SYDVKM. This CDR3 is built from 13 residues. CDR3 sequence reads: CASSFPNKETQYF. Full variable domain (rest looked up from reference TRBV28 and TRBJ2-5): DVKVTQSSRYLVKRTGEKVFLECVQDMDHENMFWYRQDPGLGLRLIYFSYDVKMKEKGDIPEGYSVSREKKERFSLILESASTNQTSMYLCASSFPNKETQYFGPGTRLLVL.

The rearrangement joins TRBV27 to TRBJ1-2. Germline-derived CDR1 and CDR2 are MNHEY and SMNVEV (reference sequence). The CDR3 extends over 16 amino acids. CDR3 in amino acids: CASSLSRQASNYGYTF.

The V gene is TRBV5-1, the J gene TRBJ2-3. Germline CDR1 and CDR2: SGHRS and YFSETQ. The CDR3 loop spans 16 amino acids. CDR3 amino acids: CASSLKGMGSTDTQYF.

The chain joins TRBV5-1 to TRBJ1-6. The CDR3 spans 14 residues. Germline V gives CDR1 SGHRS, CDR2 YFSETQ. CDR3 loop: CASSYGGADSPLHF. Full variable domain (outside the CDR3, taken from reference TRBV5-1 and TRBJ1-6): KAGVTQTPRYLIKTRGQQVTLSCSPISGHRSVSWYQQTPGQGLQFLFEYFSETQRNKGNFPGRFSGRQFSNSRSEMNVSTLELGDSALYLCASSYGGADSPLHFGNGTRLTVT.

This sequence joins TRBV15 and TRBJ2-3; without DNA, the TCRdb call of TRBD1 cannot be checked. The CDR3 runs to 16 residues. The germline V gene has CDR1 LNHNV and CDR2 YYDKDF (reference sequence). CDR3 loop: CATSRDQTGRTDTQYF. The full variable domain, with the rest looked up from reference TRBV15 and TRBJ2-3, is DAMVIQNPRYQVTQFGKPVTLSCSQTLNHNVMYWYQQKSSQAPKLLFHYYDKDFNNEADTPDNFQSRRPNTSFCFLDIRSPGLGDTAMYLCATSRDQTGRTDTQYFGPGTRLTVL.

This CDR3 is CASSYSGGAGGELFF. The chain links TRBV6-2 or TRBV6-3 to TRBJ2-2; TCRdb calls TRBD2, which cannot be checked without DNA. Germline V gene lookup returns CDR1 MNHEY and CDR2 SVGEGT. The CDR3 spans 15 residues.

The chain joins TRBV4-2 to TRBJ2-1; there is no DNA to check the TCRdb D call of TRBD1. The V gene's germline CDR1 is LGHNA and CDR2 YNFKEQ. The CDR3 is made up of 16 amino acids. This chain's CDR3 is CAAGRGSTSSYNEQFF.